Below are 20 T cell receptor beta chains sequenced from a single sample in a study of cytomegalovirus exposure and HLA in healthy donors. 60 Vbeta and 13 Jbeta primers were used in PCR. Libraries were prepared by immunoSEQ multiplex PCR; TCRdb keeps only in-frame clonotypes and omits some of them. The repertoire has 170,000 or so clones, 77% of them found once; the top ten carry 1.4% to 1.5%. The sample was PBMCs. These receptor sequences come from a woman between 25 and 40 years old in good health and CMV-seropositive.

CDR3 loop: CASSPYFSSGGPETQYF. As DNA, the CDR3 is TGTGCCAGCAGCCCCTACTTTAGTAGCGGGGGTCCGGAGACCCAGTACTTC. The chain combines TRBV11-3 with TRBJ2-5, with 9 bases matching TRBD2. The CDR3 contains 17 residues. Germline V gene sequence: CDR1 SGHNT, CDR2 YENEEA. J lost 5 bases, V lost 5 bases, and 15 bases had no gene match.

This rearrangement joins TRBV7-9 to TRBJ2-1; 16 bases are shared with TRBD2. From germline, CDR1 is SEHNR and CDR2 FQNEAQ (reference sequence). The CDR3 is 15 amino acids. V dropped 5 bases and J dropped 10; count of bases not matched to a gene: 5. In DNA, the CDR3 is TGTGCCAGCAGCCTGGGACTAGCGGGAGGGAGGGAGCAGTTCTTC. Its protein is CASSLGLAGGREQFF.

The V and J genes are TRBV5-6 and TRBJ2-5, with 7 bases identical to TRBD2. With 3 bases clipped from V and 1 base from J, the junction kept 12 bases outside the gene matches. CDR1 is SGHDT, CDR2 YYEEEE, per germline. The CDR3 totals 17 residues. In DNA form, the CDR3 reads TGTGCCAGCAGCTGGGGGGGACCTCTAGCGCCCCAAGAGACCCAGTACTTC. Its translation is CASSWGGPLAPQETQYF.

The chain uses TRBV11-3 and TRBJ2-1; 8 positions agree with TRBD2. V was pared by 5 bases and J by 6 bases, with 6 bases of the junction left unmatched. CDR1 and CDR2 (germline): SGHNT, YENEEA. The CDR3 has 14 amino acids. The CDR3 loop is CASSAQSGSNEQFF. CDR3 in DNA: TGTGCCAGCAGCGCCCAAAGCGGGAGCAATGAGCAGTTCTTC.

This chain connects TRBV19 to TRBJ2-5; 7 nucleotides align to TRBD1. The CDR3 extends over 15 amino acids. The germline V gene has CDR1 LNHDA and CDR2 SQIVND (reference sequence). V was pared by 7 bases and J by 1 base, with 9 bases of the junction left unmatched. The CDR3 DNA is TGTGCCAGTACCCAGCAGAGGGGGCCCCAAGAGACCCAGTACTTC. Translating gives CASTQQRGPQETQYF.

There are a few counts of this clone. The chain is built from TRBV28 and TRBJ2-1, with 15 bases matching TRBD2. The CDR3 runs to 15 residues. Unmatched junction bases numbered 6, after V lost 5 bases and J lost 10 bases. CDR1 is MDHEN, CDR2 SYDVKM, per germline. CDR3 sequence (DNA): TGTGCCAGCAGTATAACCGGGACTAGCGGGAGGGAGCAGTTCTTC. This sequence encodes CASSITGTSGREQFF.

This chain uses TRBV7-6 with TRBJ2-1; perhaps TRBD2 as D (5 bases). Trimming shortened V by 2 bases and J by 6 bases, and 20 bases separated the two germline ends. The CDR3 consists of 17 residues. Germline V CDR1 and CDR2: SGHVS, FNYEAQ. This CDR3 is CASSLYSRDPPSNEQFF. CDR3 DNA: TGTGCCAGCAGCTTATATTCGAGGGATCCCCCTTCCAATGAGCAGTTCTTC.

V gene TRBV28 combines with J gene TRBJ2-1; TRBD2 aligns across 10 bases. Germline V lookup: CDR1 MDHEN, CDR2 SYDVKM. Germline trimming cut 2 bases from V and 2 bases from J; bases unmatched to any gene: 9. The CDR3 covers 18 residues. Written as DNA, the CDR3 is TGTGCCAGCAGTTTACGGGGGTTAGCGGGAGGCCCCTACAATGAGCAGTTCTTC. Translation gives CASSLRGLAGGPYNEQFF.

The rearrangement joins TRBV5-7 to TRBJ1-2, with 7 bases that match TRBD1. TRBV5-7 is given ORF status, its function remaining uncertain. This CDR3 region has 14 residues. J lost 7 bases, V lost 2 bases, and 8 bases had no gene match. The CDR3 sequence: CASSFVETGIGYTF. DNA for the CDR3: TGTGCCAGCAGCTTTGTTGAGACAGGGATTGGCTACACCTTC.

This chain connects TRBV5-1 to TRBJ2-7; a possible D gene is TRBD1 (5 bases). Trimming left V 6 bases short and J 0 bases short, with 10 bases between. This CDR3 has 13 amino acids. In germline, CDR1 is SGHRS, CDR2 YFSETQ. Here the CDR3 reads CASTDSASYEQYF. CDR3 nucleotides: TGCGCCAGCACAGACAGTGCCTCCTACGAGCAGTACTTC.

This chain joins TRBV15 and TRBJ2-7, with D perhaps TRBD1 (6 bases). V was cut by 5 bases and J by 0 bases, with 17 bases left in between. The germline gives CDR1 LNHNV, CDR2 YYDKDF (reference sequence). This CDR3 is 16 amino acids long. The CDR3 region is CATSRPDRRSSYEQYF. The CDR3 region has the DNA TGTGCCACCAGCCGACCTGACAGGCGATCCTCCTACGAGCAGTACTTC.

The gene calls are TRBV28 and TRBJ1-1; D call uncertain. V lost 8 bases, J lost 6 bases, and 16 bases lay in between. Germline V gene sequence: CDR1 MDHEN, CDR2 SYDVKM. The CDR3 extends over 13 amino acids. CDR3 loop: CASERRRGAEAFF. The CDR3 nucleotides read TGTGCCAGCGAGCGCCGACGGGGAGCTGAAGCTTTCTTT.

The chain links TRBV15 to TRBJ2-1; TRBD1 matches 10 bases. Germline loops: CDR1 LNHNV, CDR2 YYDKDF (reference sequence). CDR3 length: 15 amino acids. Trimming removed 2 bases from V and 8 bases from J; junction bases left unmatched: 6. CDR3 nucleotides: TGTGCCACCAGCAGACCTCGGGACAGGGGTGATGAGCAGTTCTTC. Protein sequence: CATSRPRDRGDEQFF. The variable domain in full, completed from reference TRBV15 and TRBJ2-1, reads DAMVIQNPRYQVTQFGKPVTLSCSQTLNHNVMYWYQQKSSQAPKLLFHYYDKDFNNEADTPDNFQSRRPNTSFCFLDIRSPGLGDTAMYLCATSRPRDRGDEQFFGPGTRLTVL.

The V gene is TRBV27, the J gene TRBJ2-1, with TRBD2 identical over 10 bases. The trim removed 2 bases at V and 5 bases at J, leaving 15 bases unmatched. Germline CDR1 MNHEY, CDR2 SMNVEV (reference sequence). The length of the CDR3 is 19 residues. In DNA form, the CDR3 reads TGTGCCAGCAGTTTACTTTATCAAGCGGGAGGGGGATATGACAATGAGCAGTTCTTC. This translates into CASSLLYQAGGGYDNEQFF.

V usage is TRBV28 and J usage is TRBJ2-5; possibly TRBD2 for D (6 bases). CDR1 and CDR2 from the germline V gene are MDHEN and SYDVKM. CDR3 length equals 14 residues. The V gene lost 6 bases and the J gene lost 7 bases, with 18 bases spanning the gap. The CDR3 reads CASSPPGEGSTQYF. The CDR3 bases are TGTGCCAGCAGCCCTCCGGGGGAAGGGTCGACCCAGTACTTC.

The rearrangement uses TRBV27 and TRBJ1-3; 12 nucleotides match TRBD1. The trim removed 0 bases at V and 4 bases at J, leaving 10 bases unmatched. Per germline, CDR1 MNHEY and CDR2 SMNVEV (reference sequence). The CDR3 is 19 amino acids. DNA for the CDR3: TGTGCCAGCAGTTTATCCCTGGGACAGGGGGCTGGGCCCGGAAACACCATATATTTT. The encoded protein is CASSLSLGQGAGPGNTIYF.

In this sample, this clone turned up a few times. V gene TRBV5-6 combines with J gene TRBJ1-1; tentative D call: TRBD1 (5 bases). V was clipped by 0 bases and J by 10 bases, with 19 bases between them. CDR1 is SGHDT and CDR2 is YYEEEE in the germline V gene. The CDR3 consists of 15 residues. In DNA, the CDR3 is TGTGCCAGCAGCTTGGATGGGACTTCATCTACGGGAGCTTTCTTT. Translating it yields CASSLDGTSSTGAFF.

Note on this clone: The sample has other DNA sequences that encode this CDR3 too. The rearrangement links TRBV11-2 to TRBJ2-7; 7 bases are a match to TRBD2. V trimming: 1 base; J trimming: 7 bases; junction bases outside the gene matches: 10. Germline CDR1 reads SGHAT; CDR2 reads FQNNGV. CDR3 length equals 15 residues. This CDR3 reads CASSLAPGTTLEQYF. The CDR3 bases are TGTGCCAGCAGCTTAGCCCCTGGGACTACCTTGGAGCAGTACTTC. Together with reference TRBV11-2 and TRBJ2-7, the CDR3 gives the full variable domain: EAGVAQSPRYKIIEKRQSVAFWCNPISGHATLYWYQQILGQGPKLLIQFQNNGVVDDSQLPKDRFSAERLKGVDSTLKIQPAKLEDSAVYLCASSLAPGTTLEQYFGPGTRLTVT.

This clone is a singleton in its sample. The chain recombines TRBV7-8 with TRBJ2-7; D might be TRBD2 (6 bases). Germline V lookup: CDR1 SGHVS, CDR2 FQNEAQ. Deletions cut 2 bases from V and 3 bases from J, with 11 bases between. CDR3 length: 14 residues. CDR3 region: CASSLIRGFYEQYF. DNA of the CDR3: TGTGCCAGCAGCTTAATTCGGGGGTTCTACGAGCAGTACTTC.

V and J are TRBV2 and TRBJ1-6, with D hard to call. The CDR3 is made up of 11 amino acids. Deletions cut 7 bases from V and 10 bases from J, with 8 bases between. The germline V gene encodes CDR1 SNHLY and CDR2 FYNNEI. The CDR3 loop is CASNGQSPLHF. The CDR3 DNA is TGTGCCAGCAATGGGCAATCACCCCTCCACTTT. Full variable domain (remainder filled in from reference TRBV2 and TRBJ1-6): EPEVTQTPSHQVTQMGQEVILRCVPISNHLYFYWYRQILGQKVEFLVSFYNNEISEKSEIFDDQFSVERPDGSNFTLKIRSTKLEDSAMYFCASNGQSPLHFGNGTRLTVT.